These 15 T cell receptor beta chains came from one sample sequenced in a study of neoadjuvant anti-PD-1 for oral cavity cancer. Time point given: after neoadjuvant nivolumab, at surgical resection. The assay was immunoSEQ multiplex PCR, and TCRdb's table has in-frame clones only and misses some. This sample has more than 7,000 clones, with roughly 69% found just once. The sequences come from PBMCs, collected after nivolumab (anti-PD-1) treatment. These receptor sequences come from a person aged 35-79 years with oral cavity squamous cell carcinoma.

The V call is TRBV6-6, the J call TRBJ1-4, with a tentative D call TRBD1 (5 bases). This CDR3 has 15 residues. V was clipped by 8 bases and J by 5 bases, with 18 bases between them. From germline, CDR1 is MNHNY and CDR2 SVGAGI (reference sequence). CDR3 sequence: CASPRGGSNNEKLFF. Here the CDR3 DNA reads TGTGCCAGCCCCCGGGGCGGGTCGAACAATGAAAAACTGTTTTTT.

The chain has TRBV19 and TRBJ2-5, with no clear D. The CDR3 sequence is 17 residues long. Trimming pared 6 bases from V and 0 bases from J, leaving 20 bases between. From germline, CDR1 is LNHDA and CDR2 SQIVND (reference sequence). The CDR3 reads CASSEAGARSYQETQYF. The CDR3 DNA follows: TGTGCCAGTAGCGAAGCAGGAGCAAGAAGTTACCAAGAGACCCAGTACTTC.

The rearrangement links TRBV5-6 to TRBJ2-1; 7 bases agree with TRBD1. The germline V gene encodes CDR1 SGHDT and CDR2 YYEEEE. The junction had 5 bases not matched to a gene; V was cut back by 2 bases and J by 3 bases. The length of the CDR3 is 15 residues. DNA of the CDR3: TGTGCCAGCAGCTTCCCGCGGACAGGCTACAATGAGCAGTTCTTC. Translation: CASSFPRTGYNEQFF.

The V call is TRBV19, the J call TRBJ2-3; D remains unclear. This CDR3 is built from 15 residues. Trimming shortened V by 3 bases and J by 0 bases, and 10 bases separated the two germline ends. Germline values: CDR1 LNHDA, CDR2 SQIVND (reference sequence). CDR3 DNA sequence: TGTGCCAGTAGTATGACGCTGGTAAGCACAGATACGCAGTATTTT. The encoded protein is CASSMTLVSTDTQYF.

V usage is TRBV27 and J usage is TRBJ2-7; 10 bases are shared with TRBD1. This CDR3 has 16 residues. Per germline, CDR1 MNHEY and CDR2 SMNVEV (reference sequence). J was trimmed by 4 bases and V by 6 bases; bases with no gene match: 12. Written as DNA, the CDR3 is TGTGCCAGCAGCTCGACCGGGACAGGGGCCTTATACGAGCAGTACTTC. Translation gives CASSSTGTGALYEQYF.

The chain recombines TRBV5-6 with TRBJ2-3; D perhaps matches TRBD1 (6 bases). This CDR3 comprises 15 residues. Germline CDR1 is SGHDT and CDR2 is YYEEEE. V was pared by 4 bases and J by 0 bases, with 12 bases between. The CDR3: CASSRDTQSTDTQYF. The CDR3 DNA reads TGTGCCAGCAGCCGGGACACCCAAAGCACAGATACGCAGTATTTT.

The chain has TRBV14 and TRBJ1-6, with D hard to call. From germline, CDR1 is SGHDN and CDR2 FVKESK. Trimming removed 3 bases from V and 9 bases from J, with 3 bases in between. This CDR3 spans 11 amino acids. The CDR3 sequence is CASSQGSPLHF. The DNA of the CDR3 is TGTGCCAGCAGCCAGGGTTCACCCCTCCACTTT.

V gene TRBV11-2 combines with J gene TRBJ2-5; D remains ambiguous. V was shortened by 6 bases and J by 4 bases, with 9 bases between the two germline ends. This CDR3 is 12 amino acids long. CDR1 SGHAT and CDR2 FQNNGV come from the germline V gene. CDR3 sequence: CASRLTSETQYF. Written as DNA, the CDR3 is TGTGCCAGCAGATTAACGTCAGAGACCCAGTACTTC.

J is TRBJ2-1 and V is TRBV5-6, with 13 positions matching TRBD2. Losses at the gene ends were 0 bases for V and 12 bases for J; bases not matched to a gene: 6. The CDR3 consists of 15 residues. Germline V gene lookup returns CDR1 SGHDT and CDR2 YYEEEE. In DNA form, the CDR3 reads TGTGCCAGCAGCTTGGGACTAGCGGGGGGCCGGGGGCAGTTCTTC. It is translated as CASSLGLAGGRGQFF.

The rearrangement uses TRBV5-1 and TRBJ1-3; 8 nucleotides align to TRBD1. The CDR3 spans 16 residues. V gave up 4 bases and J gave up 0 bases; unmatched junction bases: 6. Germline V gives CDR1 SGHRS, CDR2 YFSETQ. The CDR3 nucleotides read TGCGCCAGCAGCCTGGGACAGGCCTACTCTGGAAACACCATATATTTT. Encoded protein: CASSLGQAYSGNTIYF.

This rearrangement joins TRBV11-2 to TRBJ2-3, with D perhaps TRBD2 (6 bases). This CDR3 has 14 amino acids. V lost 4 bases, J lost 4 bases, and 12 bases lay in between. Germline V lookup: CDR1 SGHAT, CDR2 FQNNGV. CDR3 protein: CASSSPSGADTQYF. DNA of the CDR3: TGTGCCAGCAGCTCCCCCTCGGGGGCAGATACGCAGTATTTT. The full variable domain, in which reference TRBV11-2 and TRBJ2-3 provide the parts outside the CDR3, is EAGVAQSPRYKIIEKRQSVAFWCNPISGHATLYWYQQILGQGPKLLIQFQNNGVVDDSQLPKDRFSAERLKGVDSTLKIQPAKLEDSAVYLCASSSPSGADTQYFGPGTRLTVL.

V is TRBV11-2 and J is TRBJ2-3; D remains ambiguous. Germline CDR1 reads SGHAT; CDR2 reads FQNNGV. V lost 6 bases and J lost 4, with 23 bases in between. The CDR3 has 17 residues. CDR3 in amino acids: CASRRNTGPRAPDTQYF. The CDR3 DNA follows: TGTGCCAGCAGAAGAAATACCGGGCCCCGGGCCCCAGATACGCAGTATTTT. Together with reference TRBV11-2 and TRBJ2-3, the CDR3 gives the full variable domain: EAGVAQSPRYKIIEKRQSVAFWCNPISGHATLYWYQQILGQGPKLLIQFQNNGVVDDSQLPKDRFSAERLKGVDSTLKIQPAKLEDSAVYLCASRRNTGPRAPDTQYFGPGTRLTVL.

CDR3 nucleotides: TGTGCCAGCAGCGTAGCTCCACAGCCAGACACAGATACGCAGTATTTT. Its protein product is CASSVAPQPDTDTQYF. The V call is TRBV9, the J call TRBJ2-3; D ambiguous. Per germline, CDR1 SGDLS and CDR2 YYNGEE. The CDR3 is 16 amino acids. Trimming shortened V by 0 bases and J by 2 bases, and 13 bases separated the two germline ends.

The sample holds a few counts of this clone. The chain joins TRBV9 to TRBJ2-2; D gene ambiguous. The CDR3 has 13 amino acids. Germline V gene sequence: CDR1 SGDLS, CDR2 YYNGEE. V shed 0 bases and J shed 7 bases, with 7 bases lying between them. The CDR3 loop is CASSVGYDGELFF. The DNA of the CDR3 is TGTGCCAGCAGCGTAGGCTATGACGGGGAGCTGTTTTTT.

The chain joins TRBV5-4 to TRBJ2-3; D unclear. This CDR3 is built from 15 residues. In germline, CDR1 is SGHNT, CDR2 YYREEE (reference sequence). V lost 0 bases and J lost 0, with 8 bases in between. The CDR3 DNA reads TGTGCCAGCAGCTTGGAACTAATTAGCACAGATACGCAGTATTTT. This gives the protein CASSLELISTDTQYF.